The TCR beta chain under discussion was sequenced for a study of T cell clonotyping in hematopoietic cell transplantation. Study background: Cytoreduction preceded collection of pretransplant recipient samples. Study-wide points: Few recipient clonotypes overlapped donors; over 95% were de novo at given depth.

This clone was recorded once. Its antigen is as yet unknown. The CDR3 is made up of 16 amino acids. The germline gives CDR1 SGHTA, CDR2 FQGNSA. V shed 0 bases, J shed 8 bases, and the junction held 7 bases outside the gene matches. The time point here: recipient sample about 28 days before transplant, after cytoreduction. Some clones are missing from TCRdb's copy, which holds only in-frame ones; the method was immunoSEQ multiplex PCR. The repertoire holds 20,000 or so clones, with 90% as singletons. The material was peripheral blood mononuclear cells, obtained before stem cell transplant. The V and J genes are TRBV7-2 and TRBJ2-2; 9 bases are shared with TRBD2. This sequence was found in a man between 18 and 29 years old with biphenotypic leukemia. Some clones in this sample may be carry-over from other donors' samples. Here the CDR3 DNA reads TGTGCCAGCAGCTTAGCGTGGCGGGAGGGCCTGGGGGAGCTGTTTTTT. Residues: CASSLAWREGLGELFF.